These T cell receptor beta chains were read from a single sample in a study of shared clonotypes between healthy human individuals. Method: immunoSEQ multiplex PCR; TCRdb's copy keeps in-frame clones and lacks some. The sample holds 950,000 to 1,100,000 clones; roughly 80% are singletons and the top ten take 1.4% to 1.5%. Sequenced input: memory CD4+ T cells sorted from blood. The receptors originated from a man between 18 and 35 years old in good health. The CDR3 runs from the conserved cysteine through the conserved F or W. The order of the fields is V gene, D gene, J gene, clone size, CDR3 DNA, CDR3 protein. D genes are given only for firm matches. Clone size is not always given. Where it is, it says once, few, many or a class for expanded clones.

V: TRBV9
D: NA
J: TRBJ1-3
size: NA
DNA: TGTGCCAGCAGCCAATTCTCTGGAAACACCATATATTTT
CDR3: CASSQFSGNTIYF

V: TRBV4-1
D: NA
J: TRBJ1-4
size: NA
DNA: TGCGCCAGCAGCCAAGGACGGGGGTGGGAAAAACTGTTTTTT
CDR3: CASSQGRGWEKLFF

V: TRBV18
D: NA
J: TRBJ2-5
size: NA
DNA: TGTGCCAGCTCCCTGCTTGAGGGGCAAGAGACCCAGTACTTC
CDR3: CASSLLEGQETQYF

V: TRBV21-1
D: NA
J: TRBJ2-7
size: NA
DNA: TGTGCCAGCAGGCGGGACAGGGGCCGGCGGAAGGACGAGCAGTACTTC
CDR3: CASRRDRGRRKDEQYF

V: TRBV5-1
D: TRBD1
J: TRBJ2-2
size: NA
DNA: TGCGCCAGCAGTCCCCCGGGGACAGGGGATCTCGGGGAGCTGTTTTTT
CDR3: CASSPPGTGDLGELFF

V: TRBV5-4
D: NA
J: TRBJ1-6
size: NA
DNA: TGTGCCAGCAGCTTGGGACAGCACTATAATTCACCCCTCCACTTT
CDR3: CASSLGQHYNSPLHF

V: TRBV19
D: NA
J: TRBJ2-5
size: NA
DNA: TGTGCCAGTAGTGTAAAGGGGGGACAGTGGCAAGAGACCCAGTACTTC
CDR3: CASSVKGGQWQETQYF

V: TRBV6-1
D: NA
J: TRBJ1-5
size: NA
DNA: TGTGCCTCCAACGGGCCTGGGGGAAGCAATCAGCCCCAGCATTTT
CDR3: CASNGPGGSNQPQHF

V: TRBV19
D: NA
J: TRBJ1-1
size: NA
DNA: TGTGCCAGTAGTATGGGCCCTTGGCCTTTCTTT
CDR3: CASSMGPWPFF

V: TRBV20-1
D: NA
J: TRBJ2-3
size: NA
DNA: TGCAGTGCTATAGTGGCAGATACGCAGTATTTT
CDR3: CSAIVADTQYF

V: TRBV20-1
D: NA
J: TRBJ2-1
size: NA
DNA: TGCAGTGCTTCAGGTTGGGATGAGCAGTTCTTC
CDR3: CSASGWDEQFF

V: TRBV6-6
D: NA
J: TRBJ1-5
size: NA
DNA: TGTGCCAGCAGTCAAAAAGGGCAGCCCCAGCATTTT
CDR3: CASSQKGQPQHF

V: TRBV27
D: NA
J: TRBJ2-2
size: NA
DNA: TGTGCCAGCAGTTCCGGGGGTACCGGGGAGCTGTTTTTT
CDR3: CASSSGGTGELFF

V: TRBV7-2
D: TRBD2
J: TRBJ2-7
size: NA
DNA: TGTGCCAGCAGCTCGGGAACTAGCGGATACTACGAGCAGTACTTC
CDR3: CASSSGTSGYYEQYF

V: TRBV28
D: NA
J: TRBJ1-2
size: many
DNA: TGTGCCAGCAGTTCCCCGACAGTAGCTAACTATGGCTACACCTTC
CDR3: CASSSPTVANYGYTF

V: TRBV4-1
D: TRBD1
J: TRBJ1-4
size: few
DNA: TGCGCCAGCAGCCCTACAGGGGTGGGTGAAAAACTGTTTTTT
CDR3: CASSPTGVGEKLFF

V: TRBV9
D: TRBD1
J: TRBJ1-3
size: NA
DNA: TGTGCCAGCAGCGTCACCGGACAGGGGACTGGAAACACCATATATTTT
CDR3: CASSVTGQGTGNTIYF

V: TRBV27
D: TRBD1
J: TRBJ1-4
size: NA
DNA: TGTGCCAGCAGTTTATCAACGACAGGGAGTAGGGAAAAACTGTTTTTT
CDR3: CASSLSTTGSREKLFF

V: TRBV5-6
D: NA
J: TRBJ2-7
size: NA
DNA: TGTGCCAGCAGCCTCTCCGGCGCAACCACCTACGAGCAGTACTTC
CDR3: CASSLSGATTYEQYF

V: TRBV7-2
D: NA
J: TRBJ2-3
size: NA
DNA: TGTGCCAGCAGCTTAGAGGCCAGGAGCACAGATACGCAGTATTTT
CDR3: CASSLEARSTDTQYF

V: TRBV5-1
D: NA
J: TRBJ1-5
size: NA
DNA: TGCGCCAGCAGCTTGGACGGTTATAGCAATCAGCCCCAGCATTTT
CDR3: CASSLDGYSNQPQHF

V: TRBV7-9
D: NA
J: TRBJ2-7
size: NA
DNA: TGTGCCAGCAGACCCCGGGGCCCAGGGGAGTACGAGCAGTACTTC
CDR3: CASRPRGPGEYEQYF

V: TRBV7-8
D: NA
J: TRBJ2-2
size: many
DNA: TGTGCCAGCAGCCCCGTGGGGGGATTCGTGGGAGGCGGGGAGCTGTTTTTT
CDR3: CASSPVGGFVGGGELFF